This is a list of T cell receptor beta chains from one sample in a study of cytotoxic CD8 clonotypes in ibrutinib-treated CLL. Method: immunoSEQ multiplex PCR; TCRdb's copy keeps in-frame clones and lacks some. The sample gives approximately 70,000 clones, 80% of which show up once; less than 9% is in the top ten. The sample in question was PBMCs, obtained at disease progression, from a patient treated with ibrutinib. The origin of the receptors is a human donor with chronic lymphocytic leukemia. Each CDR3 is given with its conserved first and last residue. Fields, in order: D gene, clone size, J gene, V gene, CDR3 DNA, CDR3 protein. A D gene is named only where the DNA matches it firmly. A row's size may be missing; if present it is once, few, many or a size class.

.,.,TRBJ1-1,TRBV2,TGTGCCAGCCTGGAATTTCTGTCCTTGGGCACTGAAGCTTTCTTT,CASLEFLSLGTEAFF
.,.,TRBJ1-1,TRBV13,TGTGCCAGCAGCTTAGTTACCACTGAAGCTTTCTTT,CASSLVTTEAFF
.,.,TRBJ1-4,TRBV30,TGTGCCTGGAGTCCACAGGGTGCCGAAAAACTGTTTTTT,CAWSPQGAEKLFF
.,.,TRBJ2-3,TRBV9,TGTGCCAGCAGCGTTAATCTACCTAGCACAGATACGCAGTATTTT,CASSVNLPSTDTQYF
TRBD2,.,TRBJ2-1,TRBV11-2,TGTGCCAGCACCAGAGGACTAGTGGGTGGCAATGAGCAGTTCTTC,CASTRGLVGGNEQFF
TRBD1,.,TRBJ2-7,TRBV18,TGTGCCAGCTCACCACCCCTTTTGTCGGGACAGGGGTCCGAGCAGTACTTC,CASSPPLLSGQGSEQYF
TRBD1,.,TRBJ2-5,TRBV11-3,TGTGCCAGCAGCTTATTCCCAGGGGGATTAGAGACCCAGTACTTC,CASSLFPGGLETQYF
.,.,TRBJ2-3,TRBV6-1,TGTGCCAGCAGTGATTTAGGGGCAGACACAGATACGCAGTATTTT,CASSDLGADTDTQYF
.,.,TRBJ1-2,TRBV6-6,TGTGCCAGCAGTAAGGACAGCGTCCTCGTCTATGGCTACACCTTC,CASSKDSVLVYGYTF
.,.,TRBJ1-4,TRBV5-1,TGCGCCAGCTCCAGGGGAGTAGCTAATGAAAAACTGTTTTTT,CASSRGVANEKLFF
.,once,TRBJ1-2,TRBV2,TGTGCCAGCAGTGACAGGGGCGGCTACACCTTC,CASSDRGGYTF
TRBD1,.,TRBJ2-3,TRBV10-3,TGTGCCATAAGTCGGGGACAGGGTGACACAGATACGCAGTATTTT,CAISRGQGDTDTQYF
.,.,TRBJ1-5,TRBV28,TGTGCCAGCAGTTTTGCCACCAGGCTTAGCAATCAGCCCCAGCATTTT,CASSFATRLSNQPQHF
TRBD2,.,TRBJ2-3,TRBV10-3,TGTGCCATCAGAGGGACTAGCGGGAGAACAGATACGCAGTATTTT,CAIRGTSGRTDTQYF
.,.,TRBJ2-2,TRBV27,TGTGCCAGCAGTTGGGGGACCCGGATCGGGGAGCTGTTTTTT,CASSWGTRIGELFF
TRBD2,.,TRBJ2-1,TRBV11-2,TGTGCCAGCAGCTTAATTTTAGGACTAGCGAGCAATGAGCAGTTCTTC,CASSLILGLASNEQFF